The source of this TCR beta chain is a study of spatial heterogeneity in lung cancer. Regarding time point: sample taken at primary tumor resection. Frozen PBMC, nontumor lung or tumor provided whole RNA, which was sequenced unsorted. This clonotype is categorized as medium-sized. Its antigen is as yet unknown. V was clipped by 7 bases and J by 4 bases, with 19 bases between them. In germline, CDR1 is MNHEY, CDR2 SVGEGT. The CDR3 extends over 15 amino acids. TCRdb redid the calling of the 5' RACE reads with MiXCR, one entry per CDR3 protein. The sample lists around 12,000 distinct CDR3 sequences, 6% to 8.5% occurring once. General study points: Tumors with more nonsynonymous mutations had more expanded intratumoral alpha and beta TCRs.

The chain joins TRBV6-2 or TRBV6-3 to TRBJ1-2; possibly TRBD1 for D (5 bases). This TCR was sampled from a female donor with early-stage non-small cell lung cancer. Here the sequenced sample was lung tumor tissue, taken at surgery. The CDR3 loop is CASTKGPGRSYGYTF. CDR3 nucleotide sequence: TGTGCCAGCACTAAAGGGCCAGGGAGAAGCTATGGCTACACCTTC.